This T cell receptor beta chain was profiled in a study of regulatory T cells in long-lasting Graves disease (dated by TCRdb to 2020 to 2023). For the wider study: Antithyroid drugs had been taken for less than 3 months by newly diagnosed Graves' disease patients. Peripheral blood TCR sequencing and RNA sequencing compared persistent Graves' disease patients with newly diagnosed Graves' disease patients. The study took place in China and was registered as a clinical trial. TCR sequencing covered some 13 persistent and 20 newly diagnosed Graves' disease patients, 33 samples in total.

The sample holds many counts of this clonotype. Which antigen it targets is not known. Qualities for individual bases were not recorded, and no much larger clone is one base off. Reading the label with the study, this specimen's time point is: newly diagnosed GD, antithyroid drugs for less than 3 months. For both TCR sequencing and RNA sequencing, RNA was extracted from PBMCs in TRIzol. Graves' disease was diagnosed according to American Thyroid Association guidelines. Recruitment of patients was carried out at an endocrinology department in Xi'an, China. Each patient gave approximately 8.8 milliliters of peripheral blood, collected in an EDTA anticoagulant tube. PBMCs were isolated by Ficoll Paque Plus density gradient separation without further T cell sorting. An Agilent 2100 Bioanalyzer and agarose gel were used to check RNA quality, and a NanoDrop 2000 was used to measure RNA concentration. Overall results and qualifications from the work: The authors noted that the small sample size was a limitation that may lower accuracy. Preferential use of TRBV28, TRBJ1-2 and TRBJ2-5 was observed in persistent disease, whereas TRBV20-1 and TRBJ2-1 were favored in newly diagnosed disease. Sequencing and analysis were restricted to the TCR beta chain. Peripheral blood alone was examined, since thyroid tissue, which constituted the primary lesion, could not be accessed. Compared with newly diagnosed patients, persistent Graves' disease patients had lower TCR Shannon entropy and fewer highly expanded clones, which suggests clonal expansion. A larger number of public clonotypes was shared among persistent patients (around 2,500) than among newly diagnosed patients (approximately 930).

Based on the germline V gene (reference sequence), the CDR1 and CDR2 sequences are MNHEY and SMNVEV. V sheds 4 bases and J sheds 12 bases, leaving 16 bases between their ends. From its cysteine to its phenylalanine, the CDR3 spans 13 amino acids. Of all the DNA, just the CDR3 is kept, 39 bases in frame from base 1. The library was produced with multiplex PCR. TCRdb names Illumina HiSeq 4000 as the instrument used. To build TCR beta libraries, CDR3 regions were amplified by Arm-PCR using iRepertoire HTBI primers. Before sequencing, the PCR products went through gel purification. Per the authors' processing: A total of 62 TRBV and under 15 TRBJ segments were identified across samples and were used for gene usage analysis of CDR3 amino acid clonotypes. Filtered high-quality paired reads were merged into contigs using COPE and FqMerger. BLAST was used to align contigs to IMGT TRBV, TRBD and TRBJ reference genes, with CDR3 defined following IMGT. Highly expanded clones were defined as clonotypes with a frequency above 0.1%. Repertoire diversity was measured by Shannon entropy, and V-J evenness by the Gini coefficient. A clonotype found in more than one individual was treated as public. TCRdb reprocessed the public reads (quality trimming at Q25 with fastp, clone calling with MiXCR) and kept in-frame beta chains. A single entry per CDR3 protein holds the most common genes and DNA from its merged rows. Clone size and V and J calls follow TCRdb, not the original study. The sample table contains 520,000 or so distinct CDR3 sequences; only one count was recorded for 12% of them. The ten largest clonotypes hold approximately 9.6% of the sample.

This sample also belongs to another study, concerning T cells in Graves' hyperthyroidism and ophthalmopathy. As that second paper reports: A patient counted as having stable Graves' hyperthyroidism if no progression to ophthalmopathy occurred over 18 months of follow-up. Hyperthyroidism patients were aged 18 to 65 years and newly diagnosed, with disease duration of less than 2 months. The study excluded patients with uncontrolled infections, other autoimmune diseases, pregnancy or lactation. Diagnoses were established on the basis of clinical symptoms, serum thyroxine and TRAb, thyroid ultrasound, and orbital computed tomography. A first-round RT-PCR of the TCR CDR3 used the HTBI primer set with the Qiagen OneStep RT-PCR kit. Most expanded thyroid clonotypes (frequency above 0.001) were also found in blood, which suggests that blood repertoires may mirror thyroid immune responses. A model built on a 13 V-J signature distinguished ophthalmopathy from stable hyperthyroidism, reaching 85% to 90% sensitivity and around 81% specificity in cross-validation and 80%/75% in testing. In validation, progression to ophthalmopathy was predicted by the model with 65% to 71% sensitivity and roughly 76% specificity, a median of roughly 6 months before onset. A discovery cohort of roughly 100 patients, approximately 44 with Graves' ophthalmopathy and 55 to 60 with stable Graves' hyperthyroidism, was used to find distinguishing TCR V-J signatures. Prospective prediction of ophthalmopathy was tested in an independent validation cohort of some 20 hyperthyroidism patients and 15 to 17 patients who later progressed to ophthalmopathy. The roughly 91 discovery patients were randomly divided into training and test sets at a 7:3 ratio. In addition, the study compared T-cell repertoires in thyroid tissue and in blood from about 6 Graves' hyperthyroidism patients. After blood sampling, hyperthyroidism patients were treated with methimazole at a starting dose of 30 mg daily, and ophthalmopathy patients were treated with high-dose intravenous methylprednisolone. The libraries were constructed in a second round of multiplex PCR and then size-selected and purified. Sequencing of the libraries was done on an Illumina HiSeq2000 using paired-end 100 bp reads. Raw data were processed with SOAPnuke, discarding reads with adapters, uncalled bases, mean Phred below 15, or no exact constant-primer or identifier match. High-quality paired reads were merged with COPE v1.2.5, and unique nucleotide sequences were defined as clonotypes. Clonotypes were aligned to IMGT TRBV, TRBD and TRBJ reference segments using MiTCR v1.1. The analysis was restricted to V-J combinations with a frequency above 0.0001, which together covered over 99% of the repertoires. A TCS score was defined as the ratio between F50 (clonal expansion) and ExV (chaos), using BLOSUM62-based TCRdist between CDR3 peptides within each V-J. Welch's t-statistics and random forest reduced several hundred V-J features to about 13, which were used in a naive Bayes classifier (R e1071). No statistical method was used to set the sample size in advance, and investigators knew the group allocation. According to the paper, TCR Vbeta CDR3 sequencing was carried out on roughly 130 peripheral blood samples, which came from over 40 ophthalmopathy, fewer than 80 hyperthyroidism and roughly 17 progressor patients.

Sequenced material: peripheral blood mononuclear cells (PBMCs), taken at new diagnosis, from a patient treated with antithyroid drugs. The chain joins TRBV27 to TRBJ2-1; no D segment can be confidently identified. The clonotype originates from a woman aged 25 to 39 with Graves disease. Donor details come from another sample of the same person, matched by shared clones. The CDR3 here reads CASSSLLSSGQFF. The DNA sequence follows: TGTGCCAGCAGTTCCCTTTTGTCCTCTGGGCAGTTCTTC.